Below, 29 T cell receptor beta chains from the same sample are listed, as sequenced in a study of ipilimumab plus nivolumab after autologous stem cell transplantation. Clones were read by immunoSEQ multiplex PCR, and TCRdb kept only the in-frame ones, dropping some. The sample carries about 20,000 clones, around 80% recorded once. Specimen: PBMCs, collected in a trial of ipilimumab plus nivolumab as post-transplant consolidation. All receptors come from a male donor with diffuse large B-cell lymphoma.

The chain uses TRBV6-6 and TRBJ2-1; no clear D. The CDR3 spans 15 residues. Trimming cost V 0 bases and J 3 bases, with 9 bases left between them. CDR1 and CDR2 from the germline V gene are MNHNY and SVGAGI (reference sequence). CDR3 nucleotide sequence: TGTGCCAGCAGTTACTCTGGGATAGACTACAATGAGCAGTTCTTC. Protein: CASSYSGIDYNEQFF.

J is TRBJ2-1 and V is TRBV2, with D hard to call. V dropped 2 bases and J dropped 5 bases, with 7 bases sitting between them. The CDR3 length is 13 residues. From germline, CDR1 is SNHLY and CDR2 FYNNEI. The CDR3 here is CASSENTDNEQFF. The CDR3 region has the DNA TGTGCCAGCAGTGAAAACACTGACAATGAGCAGTTCTTC.

The chain links TRBV5-1 to TRBJ1-4; D ambiguous. Germline lookup yields CDR1 SGHRS and CDR2 YFSETQ. With 0 bases removed from V and 0 bases from J, the gap between germline ends came to 6 bases. The CDR3 has 15 amino acids. This CDR3 is CASSLARPTNEKLFF. In DNA form, the CDR3 reads TGCGCCAGCAGCTTGGCCCGACCAACTAATGAAAAACTGTTTTTT.

By its share, this clone is medium-sized. The CDR3 sequence: CASSDRVTYEQYF. CDR3 bases: TGTGCCAGCAGTGACAGGGTAACCTACGAGCAGTACTTC. The chain joins TRBV6-5 to TRBJ2-7, with 7 bases fitting TRBD1. In germline, CDR1 is MNHEY, CDR2 SVGAGI. This CDR3 has 13 residues. With V trimmed by 5 bases and J by 2 bases, 3 bases remained unmatched.

This clone turned up a few times. V and J are TRBV7-9 and TRBJ1-5, with D unclear. V dropped 5 bases and J dropped 0 bases, with 14 bases sitting between them. From germline, CDR1 is SEHNR and CDR2 FQNEAQ (reference sequence). CDR3 length: 16 amino acids. CDR3 in DNA: TGTGCCAGCAGCGATGGCAGGTACTATAGCAATCAGCCCCAGCATTTT. Translated: CASSDGRYYSNQPQHF.

The chain is built from TRBV11-2 and TRBJ2-1; D unclear. V dropped 5 bases and J dropped 9 bases, with 8 bases sitting between them. Germline values: CDR1 SGHAT, CDR2 FQNNGV. CDR3 length equals 11 residues. The CDR3 is CASSPYGEQFF. DNA of the CDR3: TGTGCCAGCAGCCCCTACGGTGAGCAGTTCTTC.

V is TRBV2 and J is TRBJ2-7; 7 bases agree with TRBD2. Trimming at V came to 6 bases and at J to 4 bases, leaving 9 bases not matched to a gene. The CDR3 length is 14 residues. Germline assignment: CDR1 SNHLY and CDR2 FYNNEI. The CDR3 region is CASREPGLHYEQYF. The CDR3 DNA is TGTGCCAGCAGAGAACCGGGACTACATTACGAGCAGTACTTC.

The rearrangement joins TRBV10-1 to TRBJ1-5; unclear D gene. Trimming left V 2 bases short and J 2 bases short, with 7 bases between. From germline, CDR1 is WNHNN and CDR2 SYGVQD (reference sequence). The CDR3 is 14 amino acids. The CDR3 nucleotides read TGCGCCAGCAGTGAGGTGTGTCGCAATCAGCCCCAGCATTTT. It encodes CASSEVCRNQPQHF.

The chain is built from TRBV7-9 and TRBJ1-2, with a tentative D call TRBD1 (5 bases). V lost 6 bases and J 8 bases, leaving 16 bases between the germline ends. The length of the CDR3 is 13 residues. Germline values: CDR1 SEHNR, CDR2 FQNEAQ (reference sequence). Written as DNA, the CDR3 is TGTGCCAGCAGGGATGGGGGAGGGATCGGCTACACCTTC. Translation gives CASRDGGGIGYTF.

This clone was detected only a few times. V gene TRBV29-1 combines with J gene TRBJ2-3; possibly TRBD1 or TRBD2 for D (6 bases each). The V gene lost 4 bases and the J gene lost 0 bases, with 11 bases spanning the gap. The CDR3 runs to 14 residues. CDR1 and CDR2 from the germline V gene are SQVTM and ANQGSEA. The CDR3: CSVGGAGSTDTQYF. Written as DNA, the CDR3 is TGCAGCGTTGGGGGGGCAGGGAGCACAGATACGCAGTATTTT.

The chain carries TRBV19 and TRBJ2-2; perhaps D is TRBD1 or TRBD2 (6 bases each). Germline CDR1 and CDR2: LNHDA and SQIVND (reference sequence). V lost 4 bases and J lost 3, with 15 bases in between. This CDR3 comprises 16 residues. The CDR3 region is CASSKGGGYDTGELFF. The CDR3 DNA sequence: TGTGCCAGTAGTAAGGGGGGTGGGTACGACACCGGGGAGCTGTTTTTT.

The chain uses TRBV5-6 and TRBJ2-5; no clear D. Trimming removed 0 bases at V and 5 bases at J, with 5 bases between. The V gene's germline CDR1 is SGHDT and CDR2 YYEEEE. The CDR3 extends over 12 amino acids. CDR3 sequence (DNA): TGTGCCAGCAGCTTGGCCCCGGAGACCCAGTACTTC. Translating gives CASSLAPETQYF.

This rearrangement joins TRBV27 to TRBJ2-3, with 9 bases lining up with TRBD2. This CDR3 has 15 residues. CDR1 is MNHEY and CDR2 is SMNVEV in the germline V gene (reference sequence). The J segment lost 1 base and the V segment lost 4 bases, leaving 3 bases of the junction unmatched. CDR3 amino acids: CASSWERGGTDTQYF. CDR3 nucleotides: TGTGCCAGCAGTTGGGAGCGGGGGGGCACAGATACGCAGTATTTT.

The chain couples TRBV4-2 to TRBJ2-3; D might be TRBD1 or TRBD2, each matching 5 bases. The length of the CDR3 is 15 residues. The V end was cut by 4 bases, the J end by 2 bases, with 13 bases between. Germline CDR1 LGHNA, CDR2 YNFKEQ. The CDR3 loop is CASSRSTGATDTQYF. The CDR3, as DNA: TGTGCCAGCAGCCGAAGCACCGGGGCCACAGATACGCAGTATTTT.

The chain uses TRBV18 and TRBJ2-3; TRBD1 might be the D (6 bases). The CDR3 is 14 residues long. The V gene lost 2 bases and the J gene lost 6 bases, with 12 bases spanning the gap. Per germline, CDR1 KGHSH and CDR2 LQKENI. Here the CDR3 DNA reads TGTGCCAGCTCACCAGGGGGCAGACTGGATACGCAGTATTTT. Translated: CASSPGGRLDTQYF. Filled out from reference TRBV18 and TRBJ2-3, the complete variable domain reads NAGVMQNPRHLVRRRGQEARLRCSPMKGHSHVYWYRQLPEEGLKFMVYLQKENIIDESGMPKERFSAEFPKEGPSILRIQQVVRGDSAAYFCASSPGGRLDTQYFGPGTRLTVL.

This clone was seen a few times. J is TRBJ1-6 and V is TRBV11-2; weak D call: TRBD1 (6 bases). CDR1 and CDR2 (germline): SGHAT, FQNNGV. Trimming removed 5 bases from V and 5 bases from J, with 16 bases in between. CDR3 length: 16 amino acids. CDR3 region: CASSQGPRQDNSPLHF. The CDR3 DNA is TGTGCCAGCAGCCAAGGTCCCCGACAGGATAATTCACCCCTCCACTTT.

The rearrangement links TRBV11-1 to TRBJ1-1; 7 bases fit TRBD1. The CDR3 is 15 amino acids. J gave up 0 bases and V 5 bases, and 6 bases lay outside the gene matches. The V gene's germline CDR1 is SGHAT and CDR2 FQDESV (reference sequence). The CDR3 DNA is TGTGCCAGCAGCCCCAACAGGGGCCTGAACACTGAAGCTTTCTTT. It specifies CASSPNRGLNTEAFF.

The chain is built from TRBV4-1 and TRBJ1-2; 9 bases fit TRBD1. Trimming cost V 3 bases and J 5 bases; bases outside gene matches: 16. The CDR3 covers 18 residues. Germline assignment: CDR1 MGHRA and CDR2 YSYEKL. DNA for the CDR3: TGCGCCAGCAGCCAGCAACCGTTGGACAGGGGCCCGCTGTATGGCTACACCTTC. Amino acid sequence: CASSQQPLDRGPLYGYTF.

V is TRBV9 and J is TRBJ1-2, with 8 bases aligning to TRBD1. Germline CDR1 is SGDLS and CDR2 is YYNGEE. The CDR3 extends over 16 amino acids. Germline trimming cut 3 bases from V and 1 base from J; bases unmatched to any gene: 8. The CDR3 loop is CASSATGQGSNYGYTF. The CDR3 coding sequence is TGTGCCAGCAGCGCAACCGGACAGGGAAGTAACTATGGCTACACCTTC.

This clone was counted a single time. The chain uses TRBV7-9 and TRBJ1-6; 7 bases are shared with TRBD1. Germline CDR1 and CDR2: SEHNR and FQNEAQ (reference sequence). With 5 bases clipped from V and 8 bases from J, the junction kept 6 bases outside the gene matches. The CDR3 extends over 14 amino acids. The CDR3 reads CASSEQGIDSPLHF. DNA of the CDR3: TGTGCCAGCAGCGAACAGGGGATAGATTCACCCCTCCACTTT.

This rearrangement joins TRBV5-1 to TRBJ2-7; D is perhaps TRBD1 (6 bases). CDR1 and CDR2 (germline): SGHRS, YFSETQ. The CDR3 length is 15 residues. V lost 4 bases and J 4 bases, leaving 18 bases between the germline ends. The DNA of the CDR3 is TGCGCCAGCAGCCCTACAGGGTCGCATTCGTACGAGCAGTACTTC. This gives the protein CASSPTGSHSYEQYF.

The gene calls are TRBV20-1 and TRBJ1-4, with no clear D. V lost 6 bases to trimming and J lost 13 bases, with 15 bases between them. The CDR3 runs to 11 residues. Germline V gene lookup returns CDR1 DFQATT and CDR2 SNEGSKA (reference sequence). The CDR3 sequence is CSANNENILFF. The CDR3 DNA reads as TGCAGTGCAAATAATGAAAACATACTGTTTTTT.

The CDR3 coding sequence is TGTGCCAGCAGCTCCGTGGGGGGGGGTTCTGATACGCAGTATTTT. This codes for CASSSVGGGSDTQYF. The gene calls are TRBV7-9 and TRBJ2-3; 7 positions match TRBD2. V lost 4 bases and J lost 6; bases outside the gene matches: 10. Germline V gene lookup returns CDR1 SEHNR and CDR2 FQNEAQ (reference sequence). The CDR3 runs 15 residues.

V and J are TRBV7-9 and TRBJ2-3, with 8 bases that match TRBD2. V was clipped by 7 bases and J by 2 bases; unmatched bases: 20. CDR3 size: 19 residues. Germline V lookup: CDR1 SEHNR, CDR2 FQNEAQ (reference sequence). The CDR3 bases are TGTGCCAGCAACCCCTACGGGAAGAGAGTAGCGGGGATCACAGATACGCAGTATTTT. This codes for CASNPYGKRVAGITDTQYF.

This sequence joins TRBV20-1 and TRBJ2-7; D unclear. V gave up 4 bases and J gave up 3 bases, with 1 base separating them. The CDR3 is 9 residues long. The germline V gene encodes CDR1 DFQATT and CDR2 SNEGSKA (reference sequence). The CDR3: CSANYEQYF. CDR3 coding DNA: TGCAGTGCTAACTACGAGCAGTACTTC.

The chain couples TRBV5-6 to TRBJ1-6, with unresolved D. CDR3 length equals 15 residues. Between the trimmed V and J ends, which lost 4 bases and 7 bases, there was a span of 15 bases. Germline loops: CDR1 SGHDT, CDR2 YYEEEE. CDR3 in DNA: TGTGCCAGCAGCCACGGGCACCCCGGGAATTCACCCCTCCACTTT. Its protein is CASSHGHPGNSPLHF. Complete variable domain (other parts from reference TRBV5-6 and TRBJ1-6): DAGVTQSPTHLIKTRGQQVTLRCSPKSGHDTVSWYQQALGQGPQFIFQYYEEEERQRGNFPDRFSGHQFPNYSSELNVNALLLGDSALYLCASSHGHPGNSPLHFGNGTRLTVT.

The V call is TRBV7-9, the J call TRBJ2-7; the match to TRBD1 covers 9 bases. CDR3 length: 14 amino acids. With 5 bases clipped from V and 3 bases from J, the junction kept 5 bases outside the gene matches. Looked up from germline, CDR1 is SEHNR and CDR2 is FQNEAQ (reference sequence). Here the CDR3 reads CASSPGQGNYEQYF. The DNA of the CDR3 is TGTGCCAGCAGCCCGGGACAGGGAAACTACGAGCAGTACTTC.

This clone is a singleton in its sample. V and J are TRBV15 and TRBJ1-6; D might be TRBD1 (5 bases). The CDR3 has 16 residues. Germline CDR1 and CDR2: LNHNV and YYDKDF (reference sequence). V lost 1 base to trimming and J lost 5 bases, with 12 bases between them. As DNA, the CDR3 is TGTGCCACCAGCAGAGGGGGGAGGGCCGATAATTCACCCCTCCACTTT. It translates to CATSRGGRADNSPLHF.

This chain links TRBV13 with TRBJ2-7; D is perhaps TRBD2 (7 bases). Trimming left V 5 bases short and J 6 bases short, with 11 bases between. This CDR3 is built from 12 residues. The germline CDR1 and CDR2 sequences are PRHDT and FYEKMQ (reference sequence). The CDR3 loop reads CASSPGGAEQYF. The CDR3 DNA sequence: TGTGCCAGCAGCCCTGGGGGGGCCGAGCAGTACTTC.